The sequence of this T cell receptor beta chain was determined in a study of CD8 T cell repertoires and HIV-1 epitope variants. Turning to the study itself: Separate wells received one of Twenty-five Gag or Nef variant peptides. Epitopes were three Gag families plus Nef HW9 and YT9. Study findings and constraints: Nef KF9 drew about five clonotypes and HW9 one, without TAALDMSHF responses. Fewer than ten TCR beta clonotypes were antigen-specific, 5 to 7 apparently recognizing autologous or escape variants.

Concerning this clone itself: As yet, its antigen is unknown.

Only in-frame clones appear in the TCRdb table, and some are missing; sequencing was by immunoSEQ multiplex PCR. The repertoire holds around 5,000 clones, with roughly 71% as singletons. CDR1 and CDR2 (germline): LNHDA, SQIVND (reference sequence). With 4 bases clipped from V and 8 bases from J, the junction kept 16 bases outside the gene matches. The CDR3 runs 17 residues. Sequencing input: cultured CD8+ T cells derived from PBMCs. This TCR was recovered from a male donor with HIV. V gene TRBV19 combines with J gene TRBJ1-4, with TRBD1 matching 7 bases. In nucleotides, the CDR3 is TGTGCCAGTAGTACACAAACGGACAGGACGATGCGGGAAAAACTGTTTTTT. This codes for CASSTQTDRTMREKLFF.